The source of this TCR beta chain is a study of cytomegalovirus exposure and HLA in healthy donors listed by TCRdb under 2017. Broadly, across the study: According to a later analysis, the 100 to 150 validation repertoires were produced on the same platform as the 680 or so repertoires of the first cohort. The study aimed to test whether cataloging public T cell receptors could reveal signatures of past pathogen exposure. In addition to the first cohort of about 650 subjects, a separate validation cohort of 130 or so different subjects was used. The study combined high-throughput TCR immunosequencing, statistical association of individual TCRs with disease status, and machine learning to predict cytomegalovirus infection status.

Overall results and qualifications from the work: A later analysis found that TCRs clustered in the first cohort also tended to co-occur in the 130 or so validation repertoires, with 94% of cluster scores above 0. Across donors, most TCR sequences were observed very rarely, whereas some public TCRs were present in many individuals. The classifier was reported to diagnose cytomegalovirus status with high specificity and sensitivity in both the original cohort and the validation cohort. All 120 or so repertoires were used to score co-occurrence in the validation cohort in a later analysis, because that analysis had no HLA typing for the cohort. According to the authors, the approach could potentially be generalized to other disease states and immunological phenotypes. In vitro tests confirmed that three of the cytomegalovirus-associated TCR beta chains recognize cytomegalovirus antigens. The study listed over 150 TCR beta chains as associated with cytomegalovirus.

The library was obtained by the immunoSEQ multiplex PCR assay. In the source study's methods: To diagnose cytomegalovirus status from the catalog of TCR beta chain sequences, a statistical classification framework was built. TCRdb retrieved this table from immuneACCESS and kept in-frame rearrangements only. Not all clones are present; in checked studies, unresolved V genes account for under half, and no reason is known for the remainder. V and J calls and clone size are as listed in that table; D and trimming were resolved from the DNA. The sample contains over 100,000 clones, 85% to 90% of them found a single time. Together, the top ten hold more than 1% of the sample. From cysteine to phenylalanine, the CDR3 is 17 amino acids long. Only the CDR3 part of the read is kept: 51 bases, read in frame from the first base. As encoded in the germline V gene, CDR1 is MNHNS while CDR2 is SASEGT. V is trimmed back by 4 bases and J by 7 bases, and the junction contains 14 bases that no gene match accounts for.

A note on this clone: Its binding antigen is unknown. Per-nucleotide qualities are absent, and no much larger clonotype sits a single base away.

Separate from the approximately 730-subject first cohort, the validation cohort of 90 to 150 subjects was the group to which the donors belonged. The sequence links TRBV6-1 to TRBJ1-5, with TRBD1 identical over 9 junction bases. Material for sequencing was PBMCs. The sequence was collected from a woman younger than 30 in good health and CMV-seronegative. The CDR3 amino acid sequence is: CASSGNQGQGFFQPQHF. In nucleotides, the sequence is TGTGCCAGCAGTGGAAACCAGGGACAGGGTTTTTTCCAGCCCCAGCATTTT.